One TCR beta chain is described in this entry. Its antigen is not known. The identical CDR3 is also encoded by other nucleotide sequences in the sample. This sample stems from a study of T cells in localized non-small cell lung cancer. Clones were read by immunoSEQ multiplex PCR, and TCRdb kept only the in-frame ones, dropping some. The sample holds 30,000 or so clones, approximately 86% seen once. V was pared by 0 bases and J by 2 bases, with 11 bases between. The CDR3 consists of 15 residues. CDR1 and CDR2 from the germline V gene are SGHRS and YFSETQ. General observations from the study: Sequencing, confined to only one tumor region, leaves heterogeneity possible. Appearances in adjacent lung were noted for a median 57 of the top 100 tumor clones.

Sequencing was performed on peripheral blood, taken before any cancer treatment. The rearrangement uses TRBV5-1 and TRBJ2-5, with a weak D call TRBD1 (5 bases). This TCR was sampled from a male donor older than 55 with stage I lung adenocarcinoma. CDR3 region: CASSLVLQGQETQYF. CDR3 nucleotide sequence: TGCGCCAGCAGCTTGGTTTTGCAGGGACAAGAGACCCAGTACTTC.